Included here is one T cell receptor beta chain sequence, with context. These data are taken from a study of spatial heterogeneity in lung cancer. Germline CDR1 is SGHTA and CDR2 is FQGNSA. Losses at the gene ends were 2 bases for V and 5 bases for J; bases not matched to a gene: 8. The CDR3 contains 17 residues. Stated time point: sample taken at primary tumor resection. From tumor, nontumor lung or frozen PBMC, whole RNA was taken unsorted for sequencing. Each CDR3 protein is one row after TCRdb ran MiXCR on the 5' RACE reads. The sample holds around 41,000 distinct CDR3 sequences, approximately 7% seen once.

The rearrangement links TRBV7-2 to TRBJ2-2; 10 bases fit TRBD2. The sample was PBMCs, taken at surgery. The sequence came from a female donor with early-stage non-small cell lung cancer. The CDR3 sequence is CASSLNRLAGRTGELFF. CDR3 DNA sequence: TGTGCCAGCAGCTTAAACCGACTAGCGGGCCGTACCGGGGAGCTGTTTTTT.